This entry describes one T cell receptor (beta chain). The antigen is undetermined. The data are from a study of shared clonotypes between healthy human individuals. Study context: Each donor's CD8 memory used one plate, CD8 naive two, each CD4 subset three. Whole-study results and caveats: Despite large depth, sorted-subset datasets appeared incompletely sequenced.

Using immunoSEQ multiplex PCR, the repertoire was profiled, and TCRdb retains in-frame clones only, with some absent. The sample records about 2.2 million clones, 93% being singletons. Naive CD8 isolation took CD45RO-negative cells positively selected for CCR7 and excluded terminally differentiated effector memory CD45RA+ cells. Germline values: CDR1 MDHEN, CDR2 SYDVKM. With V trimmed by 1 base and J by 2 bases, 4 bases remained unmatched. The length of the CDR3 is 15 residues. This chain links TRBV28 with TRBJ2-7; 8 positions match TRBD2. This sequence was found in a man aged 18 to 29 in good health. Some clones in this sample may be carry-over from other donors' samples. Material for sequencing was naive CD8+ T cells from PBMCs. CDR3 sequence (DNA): TGTGCCAGCAGTTTATCCCGGGAGGGGACCTACGAGCAGTACTTC. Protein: CASSLSREGTYEQYF.